A selection of T cell receptor beta chains follows, all from one sample in a study of CXCR3-negative and CXCR3-positive naive CD8 T cells. TCRdb re-called the 5' RACE reads; every CDR3 protein appears as one record, without DNA. This sample's clone table lists 150,000 to 180,000 distinct CDR3 sequences. Material: naive CXCR3+ CD8+ T cells from blood. Every receptor here comes from a human donor in good health. Some clones in this sample may be carry-over from other donors' samples. Each CDR3 is given with its conserved first and last residue. Each record gives: J gene, V gene, CDR3 protein.

TRBJ2-7 TRBV5-4 CASSFDKYEQYF
TRBJ2-7 TRBV9 CASSVDGTLGEQYF
TRBJ1-1 TRBV9 CASSATGKGSSEAFF
TRBJ1-6 TRBV4-2 CASSLSDRDRNSPLHF
TRBJ2-7 TRBV7-2 CASSPSASHEQYF
TRBJ2-1 TRBV10-1 CASSEKLEGYNEQFF
TRBJ1-4 TRBV20-1 CSAERTEATNEKLFF
TRBJ2-4 TRBV28 CASSFSLYIAKNIQYF
TRBJ1-5 TRBV7-9 CASSPTKGSGQPQHF
TRBJ2-7 TRBV19 CASSTLRVAGDSYEQYF
TRBJ2-7 TRBV29-1 CSVEGDGQDYEQYF
TRBJ1-2 TRBV29-1 CSVEGQSSANYYGYTF
TRBJ2-1 TRBV4-2 CASSPGTFDDEQFF
TRBJ1-5 TRBV27 CASSSYVSNQPQHF
TRBJ2-1 TRBV9 CASSVAGAGADEQFF
TRBJ2-7 TRBV4-3 CASSQDLAAEKPYEQYF
TRBJ2-2 TRBV28 CASSFQRNTGELFF
TRBJ2-5 TRBV20-1 CSARAGTSLETQYF
TRBJ2-3 TRBV23-1 CASSLTTTDMQYF
TRBJ1-1 TRBV11-3 CASSLDARMNTEAFF
TRBJ2-7 TRBV29-1 CSVEGGTSSYEQYF
TRBJ2-1 TRBV7-9 CASSLGGGRNANEQFF
TRBJ2-3 TRBV2 CASSFAQGFSGRSDVDTQYF
TRBJ2-3 TRBV28 CASSFGVMDRVTDTQYF
TRBJ1-3 TRBV12-3/TRBV12-4 CASSPDPSGNTIYF
TRBJ1-5 TRBV21-1 CASRERRDHQPQHF
TRBJ2-7 TRBV20-1 CSARDLNSGGYEQYF
TRBJ2-5 TRBV4-3 CASSQDRGGGAGETQYF
TRBJ2-2 TRBV6-6 CASSWQDNRGGTGELFF
TRBJ2-2 TRBV29-1 CSVIGTTAELFF
TRBJ2-2 TRBV28 CASIHIGAGELFF
TRBJ1-4 TRBV29-1 CSVPGQGHEKLFF
TRBJ2-7 TRBV7-9 CASSSYPPKMGQPRTYEQYF